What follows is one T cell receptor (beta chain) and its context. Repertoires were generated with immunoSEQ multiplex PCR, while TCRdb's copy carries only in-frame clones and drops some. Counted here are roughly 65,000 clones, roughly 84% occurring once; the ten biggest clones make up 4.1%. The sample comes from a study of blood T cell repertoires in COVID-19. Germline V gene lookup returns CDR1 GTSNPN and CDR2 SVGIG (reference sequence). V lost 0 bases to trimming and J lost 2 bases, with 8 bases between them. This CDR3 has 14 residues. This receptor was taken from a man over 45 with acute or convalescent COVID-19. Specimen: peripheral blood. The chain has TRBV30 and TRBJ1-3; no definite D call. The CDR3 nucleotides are TGTGCCTGGAGTGTGTTTGTCACTGGAAACACCATATATTTT. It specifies CAWSVFVTGNTIYF.